The 21 T cell receptor beta chains listed next were all sequenced from one sample in a study of blood T cells in healthy people across ages. A sample-barcoded 5' primer and a J-beta primer mix were used in a second PCR of roughly 6 to 12 cycles. TCRdb re-derived calls from the 5' RACE reads in MiXCR, one entry per CDR3 protein. This sample has some 920,000 distinct CDR3 sequences, with roughly 51% found just once. Specimen: blood. The receptors were sampled from a woman aged 60-70 years in good health.

The chain combines TRBV3-1 with TRBJ2-7, with 9 bases aligning to TRBD2. The CDR3 covers 16 residues. J gave up 2 bases and V 1 base, and 6 bases lay outside the gene matches. The V gene's germline CDR1 is LGHDT and CDR2 YNNKEL (reference sequence). The CDR3 DNA reads as TGTGCCAGCAGCCAAGCCCGTGCGGGAGGGCCCTACGAGCAGTACTTC. It translates to CASSQARAGGPYEQYF.

This chain uses TRBV28 with TRBJ2-3; possible D gene TRBD2, 6 bases. Germline V gives CDR1 MDHEN, CDR2 SYDVKM. Trimming left V 8 bases short and J 0 bases short, with 15 bases between. CDR3 size: 15 residues. CDR3: CASGGLGFSTDTQYF. Here the CDR3 DNA reads TGTGCCAGCGGGGGACTTGGGTTTAGCACAGATACGCAGTATTTT.

This chain uses TRBV7-8 with TRBJ2-1; D ambiguous. The CDR3 length is 16 residues. Germline CDR1 is SGHVS and CDR2 is FQNEAQ. The germline V and J ends were trimmed by 5 bases and 2 bases, with 16 bases remaining between them. The CDR3 nucleotides are TGTGCCAGCAGCCCAACTGTAGAGAGAACCTACAATGAGCAGTTCTTC. Protein sequence: CASSPTVERTYNEQFF.

This clonotype was seen a few times. The V call is TRBV30, the J call TRBJ1-2, with D maybe TRBD1 (6 bases). The germline V gene encodes CDR1 GTSNPN and CDR2 SVGIG (reference sequence). The CDR3 contains 14 residues. Trimming took 3 bases from V and 9 from J, leaving 20 bases between them. The DNA for the CDR3 is TGTGCCTGGAGCCTAGCGGGGGCAGCATCGAGCTACACCTTC. Its translation is CAWSLAGAASSYTF.

The rearrangement uses TRBV7-2 and TRBJ2-5; 8 nucleotides agree with TRBD2. V lost 5 bases to trimming and J lost 9 bases; unmatched junction nucleotides: 14. Germline loops: CDR1 SGHTA, CDR2 FQGNSA. The CDR3 contains 15 residues. The CDR3 here is CASSPRVAGHAAQYF. CDR3 nucleotide sequence: TGTGCCAGCAGCCCCAGGGTAGCGGGACATGCGGCCCAGTACTTC.

This clonotype showed up just once. The chain links TRBV7-8 to TRBJ1-5; possibly TRBD1 for D (5 bases). The germline CDR1 and CDR2 sequences are SGHVS and FQNEAQ. Trimming cost V 7 bases and J 9 bases, with 16 bases left between them. The length of the CDR3 is 13 residues. The CDR3 region has the DNA TGTGCCAGCACCTCCCATCCCGGGGGGCCCCAGCATTTT. It specifies CASTSHPGGPQHF.

The sample holds a few counts of this clonotype. This chain uses TRBV5-1 with TRBJ2-7; a possible D gene is TRBD1 (6 bases). Germline V gives CDR1 SGHRS, CDR2 YFSETQ. The length of the CDR3 is 14 residues. V lost 0 bases, J lost 4 bases, and 11 bases lay in between. CDR3 amino acids: CASSLVQGVYEQYF. The CDR3, as DNA: TGCGCCAGCAGCTTGGTACAGGGTGTGTACGAGCAGTACTTC.

To note about this clonotype: A much larger clone is a single base away; this may be a read error. The CDR3 region is CASSLMPGRETQYF. CDR3 sequence (DNA): TGTGCCAGCAGCTTAATGCCGGGCAGAGAGACCCAGTACTTC. The chain recombines TRBV7-2 with TRBJ2-5; D is undetermined. V was shortened by 2 bases and J by 4 bases, with 11 bases between the two germline ends. The germline gives CDR1 SGHTA, CDR2 FQGNSA. The CDR3 is made up of 14 amino acids.

The chain joins TRBV3-1 to TRBJ2-7; no definite D call. Trimming stripped 2 bases from V and 4 bases from J, with 6 bases between. Germline V gene lookup returns CDR1 LGHDT and CDR2 YNNKEL (reference sequence). The CDR3 totals 12 residues. The CDR3 spells CASSQNPYEQYF. In nucleotides, the CDR3 is TGTGCCAGCAGCCAAAACCCTTACGAGCAGTACTTC.

This chain uses TRBV29-1 with TRBJ2-5; 11 nucleotides line up with TRBD2. The V gene's germline CDR1 is SQVTM and CDR2 ANQGSEA. The CDR3 extends over 15 amino acids. With V trimmed by 2 bases and J by 11 bases, 13 bases remained unmatched. The chain's CDR3 is CSVERGLAGGNEQYF. CDR3 nucleotide sequence: TGCAGCGTTGAACGAGGTCTAGCGGGGGGCAATGAGCAGTACTTC.

The chain couples TRBV6-2 or TRBV6-3 to TRBJ1-1; the D is unclear. Germline CDR1 MNHEY, CDR2 SVGEGT. V gave up 7 bases and J gave up 3 bases, with 15 bases separating them. The CDR3 has 14 residues. The DNA of the CDR3 is TGTGCCAGCACCTACGCCCCAAGGGACACTGAAGCTTTCTTT. Its protein is CASTYAPRDTEAFF.

This chain connects TRBV7-9 to TRBJ1-2; 11 bases are a match to TRBD1. CDR3 length: 15 amino acids. Germline V lookup: CDR1 SEHNR, CDR2 FQNEAQ (reference sequence). After removal of 5 bases from V and 6 bases from J, the junction contained 8 bases not matched to a gene. The CDR3 region has the DNA TGTGCCAGCAGCACCCGGGACAGGGGGTCCGATGGCTACACCTTC. Its protein is CASSTRDRGSDGYTF.

This clonotype has a handful of counts. This chain joins TRBV18 and TRBJ2-6; 7 bases match TRBD1. Germline V CDR1 and CDR2: KGHSH, LQKENI. V shed 6 bases and J 0 bases; nucleotides not matched to a gene: 8. CDR3 size: 17 residues. CDR3 amino acids: CASSRTGVNSGANVLTF. The CDR3 nucleotides read TGTGCCAGCTCCCGCACAGGGGTAAACTCTGGGGCCAACGTCCTGACTTTC.

Only a few counts were recorded for this clonotype. The gene calls are TRBV4-2 and TRBJ1-6; TRBD1 aligns across 8 bases. V gave up 7 bases and J gave up 10 bases; unmatched junction bases: 6. The germline gives CDR1 LGHNA, CDR2 YNFKEQ. The CDR3 runs 13 residues. Written as DNA, the CDR3 is TGTGCCAGCAAACGGGACAGGACGTCACCCCTCCACTTT. The encoded protein is CASKRDRTSPLHF.

The gene calls are TRBV20-1 and TRBJ1-2; TRBD1 is a possible D gene (5 bases). The V gene lost 3 bases and the J gene lost 4 bases, with 15 bases spanning the gap. CDR3 length equals 14 residues. Germline V lookup: CDR1 DFQATT, CDR2 SNEGSKA (reference sequence). Here the CDR3 reads CSARGTRIRYGYTF. CDR3 sequence (DNA): TGCAGTGCTAGGGGGACCAGAATTCGCTATGGCTACACCTTC.

This rearrangement joins TRBV10-3 to TRBJ2-5; 7 bases align to TRBD1. The J call may be in error: the DNA end matches TRBJ2-7 better. Germline CDR1 is ENHRY and CDR2 is SYGVKD. This CDR3 spans 14 amino acids. CDR3 loop: CAIRGDRDGYEQYF. CDR3 sequence (DNA): TGTGCCATCAGAGGCGACAGGGATGGGTACGAGCAGTACTTC.

Regarding this clonotype: Since a much larger clone is just one base distant, this may be a read error. The rearrangement joins TRBV12-3 or TRBV12-4 to TRBJ2-1; 12 bases are shared with TRBD2. The ends lost 6 bases at V and 8 bases at J; junction bases unmatched: 17. This CDR3 region has 18 residues. The CDR3 spells CASRHPSGRACGIYEQFF. The CDR3 bases are TGTGCCAGCAGACATCCTAGCGGGAGGGCCTGTGGTATTTATGAGCAGTTCTTC.

This clonotype was seen many times. The J gene is TRBJ1-4, the V gene TRBV9; D possibly corresponds to TRBD1 (5 bases). Germline V lookup: CDR1 SGDLS, CDR2 YYNGEE. V was shortened by 2 bases and J by 4 bases, with 12 bases between the two germline ends. This CDR3 comprises 15 residues. CDR3 loop: CASSVGWQGNEKLFF. The DNA for the CDR3 is TGTGCCAGCAGCGTCGGGTGGCAGGGTAATGAAAAACTGTTTTTT. Full variable domain (remainder filled in from reference TRBV9 and TRBJ1-4): DSGVTQTPKHLITATGQRVTLRCSPRSGDLSVYWYQQSLDQGLQFLIQYYNGEERAKGNILERFSAQQFPDLHSELNLSSLELGDSALYFCASSVGWQGNEKLFFGSGTQLSVL.

The rearrangement uses TRBV6-1 and TRBJ1-5; D possibly corresponds to TRBD1 (6 bases). The CDR3 is 15 residues long. Per germline, CDR1 MNHNS and CDR2 SASEGT. Trimming stripped 4 bases from V and 2 bases from J, with 12 bases between. The CDR3 loop is CASSGQDAGNQPQHF. The DNA for the CDR3 is TGTGCCAGCAGTGGACAGGACGCGGGCAATCAGCCCCAGCATTTT.

The chain links TRBV20-1 to TRBJ2-1; the match to TRBD2 covers 11 bases. The ends lost 4 bases at V and 7 bases at J; junction bases unmatched: 6. This CDR3 has 14 amino acids. Germline values: CDR1 DFQATT, CDR2 SNEGSKA (reference sequence). The CDR3 DNA follows: TGCAGTGCTATACGGGCTAGCGGGAGGAATGAGCAGTTCTTC. Its translation is CSAIRASGRNEQFF.

This clonotype was seen only once. A much larger clone differs from this one at a single base, so this may be a read error. V gene TRBV20-1 combines with J gene TRBJ1-5; tentative D call: TRBD1 (6 bases). The CDR3 extends over 15 amino acids. Between the trimmed V and J ends, which lost 2 bases and 0 bases, there was a span of 11 bases. Germline lookup yields CDR1 DFQATT and CDR2 SNEGSKA (reference sequence). As DNA, the CDR3 is TGCAGTGCTAGAAAGGCGGACAGTAGCAATCAGCCCCAGCATTTT. Translation: CSARKADSSNQPQHF.